The 2 T cell receptor beta chains below come from one sample, sequenced in a study of blood T cell repertoires in COVID-19 (dated by TCRdb to 2020 to 2021). The library was produced with the immunoSEQ multiplex PCR assay. TCRdb provides this immuneACCESS table in a form limited to in-frame rearrangements. Some clones are lacking; in checked studies, under half of them reflect an unresolved V gene, and why the rest are absent is not known. For this sample there are roughly 40,000 clones; 60% to 80% appear just once. The ten largest clonotypes hold approximately 30% of the sample. The specimen sequenced was peripheral blood. The receptors here all came from a woman aged 80 or over with acute or convalescent COVID-19.

The chain has TRBV24-1 and TRBJ1-1; 7 bases agree with TRBD1. The CDR3 runs to 13 residues. Germline V lookup: CDR1 KGHDR, CDR2 SFDVKD. With V trimmed by 4 bases and J by 7 bases, 5 bases remained unmatched. This chain's CDR3 is CATSDSGTDEAFF. CDR3 DNA: TGTGCCACCAGTGACTCCGGGACAGATGAAGCTTTCTTT.

This chain uses TRBV6-6 with TRBJ1-4; D ambiguous. Per the germline V gene, CDR1 is MNHNY and CDR2 is SVGAGI (reference sequence). CDR3 length: 16 residues. V was clipped by 7 bases and J by 2 bases, with 17 bases between them. The CDR3 DNA sequence: TGTGCCAGCAAATCCGAAAGCGACCGGACTAATGAAAAACTGTTTTTT. Translated: CASKSESDRTNEKLFF.